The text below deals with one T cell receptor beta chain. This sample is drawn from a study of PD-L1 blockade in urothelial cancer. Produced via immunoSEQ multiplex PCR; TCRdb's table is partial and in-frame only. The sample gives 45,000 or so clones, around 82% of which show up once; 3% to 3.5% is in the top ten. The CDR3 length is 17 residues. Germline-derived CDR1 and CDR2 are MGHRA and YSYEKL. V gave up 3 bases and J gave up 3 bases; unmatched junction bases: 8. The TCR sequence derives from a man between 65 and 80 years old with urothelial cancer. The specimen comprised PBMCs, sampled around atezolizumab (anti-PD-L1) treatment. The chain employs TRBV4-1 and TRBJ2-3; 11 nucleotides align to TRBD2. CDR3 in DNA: TGCGCCAGCAGCCATACAGGTAGCGGGGGGGCAACAGATACGCAGTATTTT. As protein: CASSHTGSGGATDTQYF.